This entry features one TCR beta chain sequence. As yet, its antigen is unknown. The data derive from a study of vaccination effects on CD4 cells after COVID-19. Study-wide context: The post-vaccine samples were taken, at the median, 72 days after the second dose.

Expansion of antigen-specific CD4+ T cells with viral peptide pools was carried out by the ViraFEST assay before sequencing. With approximately ten days of culture completed, CD4+ T cells were isolated. Participants completed two doses of the BNT162b2 or mRNA-1273 vaccine. Recipients of the vaccine had no prior SARS-CoV-2 infection and negative nucleocapsid antibodies. Clones were read by immunoSEQ multiplex PCR, and TCRdb kept only the in-frame ones, dropping some. This sample has tens of thousands of clones, with about four fifths found just once. The V end was cut by 7 bases, the J end by 1 base, with 13 bases between. The CDR3 has 13 residues. The germline V gene has CDR1 SQVTM and CDR2 ANQGSEA.

The sequence came from a human donor who received a COVID-19 vaccine. Some clones in this sample may be carry-over from other donors' samples. The sample was CD4+ T cells from PBMCs cultured with SARS-CoV-2 spike peptides, taken after COVID-19 vaccination. This chain links TRBV29-1 with TRBJ1-1; a possible D gene is TRBD1 (6 bases). CDR3 loop: CSAGEGPNTEAFF. The CDR3 DNA is TGCAGCGCAGGGGAGGGACCGAACACTGAAGCTTTCTTT. The full variable domain, completed using reference TRBV29-1 and TRBJ1-1, is SAVISQKPSRDICQRGTSLTIQCQVDSQVTMMFWYRQQPGQSLTLIATANQGSEATYESGFVIDKFPISRPNLTFSTLTVSNMSPEDSSIYLCSAGEGPNTEAFFGQGTRLTVV.